One and the same sample provided the 27 T cell receptor beta chains below, sequenced in a study of blood T cell repertoires in COVID-19. Data came from immunoSEQ multiplex PCR; TCRdb stores just in-frame clones and leaves some out. The data hold just over 90,000 clones, with 75% to 90% observed a single time. Material: peripheral blood. The receptor set was obtained from a human donor with active COVID-19. The donor label of this sample is uncertain.

The chain has TRBV7-6 and TRBJ1-4, with 9 bases identical to TRBD1. The CDR3 is 15 amino acids. Germline CDR1 and CDR2: SGHVS and FNYEAQ. J gave up 8 bases and V 5 bases, and 9 bases lay outside the gene matches. This chain's CDR3 is CASSTGTGYREKLFF. DNA for the CDR3: TGTGCCAGCAGCACAGGGACAGGGTATAGGGAAAAACTGTTTTTT.

The rearrangement joins TRBV10-3 to TRBJ2-1; 11 bases are a match to TRBD2. Germline trimming cut 8 bases from V and 7 bases from J; bases unmatched to any gene: 4. The CDR3 length is 13 residues. Germline V gives CDR1 ENHRY, CDR2 SYGVKD. CDR3 DNA sequence: TGTGCCATCGCTAGCGGGGGGCAGAATGAGCAGTTCTTC. Translating gives CAIASGGQNEQFF.

V gene TRBV7-2 combines with J gene TRBJ2-7, with D possibly being TRBD2 (7 bases). V dropped 5 bases and J dropped 4 bases, with 24 bases sitting between them. CDR3 length: 17 residues. Looked up from germline, CDR1 is SGHTA and CDR2 is FQGNSA. The CDR3 is CASSLQRSTGGAYEQYF. The CDR3 DNA reads TGTGCCAGCAGCCTACAACGCTCAACGGGGGGCGCTTACGAGCAGTACTTC.

Points on this clone: The junction does not match germline at one end; this may be a read error. Here the CDR3 reads CASSTGLAGTF. The CDR3 nucleotides read TGTGCCAGCAGTACGGGACTAGCGGGGACCTTC. The rearrangement links TRBV6-2 or TRBV6-3 to TRBJ2-7, with TRBD2 identical over 13 bases. CDR1 MNHEY and CDR2 SVGEGT come from the germline V gene. The length of the CDR3 is 11 residues.

This clone appeared a single time. The gene calls are TRBV18 and TRBJ2-7; TRBD1 might be the D (5 bases). Looked up from germline, CDR1 is KGHSH and CDR2 is LQKENI. The V gene lost 2 bases and the J gene lost 2 bases, with 10 bases spanning the gap. The CDR3 covers 14 residues. CDR3 sequence: CASSPGRGTYEQYF. The CDR3, as DNA: TGTGCCAGCTCACCAGGAAGGGGTACCTACGAGCAGTACTTC.

The chain has TRBV7-9 and TRBJ2-3; the D is unclear. CDR1 is SEHNR, CDR2 FQNEAQ, per germline (reference sequence). V lost 2 bases and J 0 bases, leaving 6 bases between the germline ends. The CDR3 contains 14 residues. The CDR3 nucleotides read TGTGCCAGCAGCTTAACTGCTAGCACAGATACGCAGTATTTT. Its translation: CASSLTASTDTQYF. Based on the CDR3 plus reference TRBV7-9 and TRBJ2-3, the full variable domain is DTGVSQNPRHKITKRGQNVTFRCDPISEHNRLYWYRQTLGQGPEFLTYFQNEAQLEKSRLLSDRFSAERPKGSFSTLEIQRTEQGDSAMYLCASSLTASTDTQYFGPGTRLTVL.

The chain joins TRBV5-4 to TRBJ2-3, with 11 bases fitting TRBD2. CDR1 is SGHNT, CDR2 YYREEE, per germline (reference sequence). Trimming cost V 5 bases and J 8 bases; bases outside gene matches: 1. The length of the CDR3 is 12 residues. The CDR3 sequence: CASSSGGGTQYF. The DNA for the CDR3 is TGTGCCAGCAGTAGCGGGGGGGGTACGCAGTATTTT.

CDR3 nucleotides: TGTGCCAGCAGTGAAGTAAAAGGGCAGGGGGCAGATACGCAGTATTTT. This encodes CASSEVKGQGADTQYF. This rearrangement joins TRBV6-1 to TRBJ2-3, with TRBD1 matching 7 bases. V lost 1 base to trimming and J lost 4 bases; unmatched junction nucleotides: 8. The CDR3 is 16 residues long. Germline V lookup: CDR1 MNHNS, CDR2 SASEGT.

In its sample, this clone was seen a few times. The genes are TRBV7-9 and TRBJ1-1; TRBD1 might be the D (6 bases). CDR1 SEHNR and CDR2 FQNEAQ come from the germline V gene (reference sequence). There are 14 residues in the CDR3. V was clipped by 3 bases and J by 1 base, with 9 bases between them. CDR3 nucleotides: TGTGCCAGCAGCTTTATACAGGGGAACACTGAAGCTTTCTTT. Translation: CASSFIQGNTEAFF.

This clone was found a few times. The chain recombines TRBV7-9 with TRBJ2-3; no firm D call. The CDR3 has 15 amino acids. In germline, CDR1 is SEHNR, CDR2 FQNEAQ (reference sequence). The V gene lost 5 bases and the J gene lost 0 bases, with 12 bases spanning the gap. DNA for the CDR3: TGTGCCAGCAGCCCCGACTGGCCTAGCACAGATACGCAGTATTTT. Translating gives CASSPDWPSTDTQYF.

The gene calls are TRBV5-1 and TRBJ2-1, with TRBD2 matching over 10 bases. The V gene end was trimmed by 2 bases and the J gene end by 7 bases; junction bases not matched to a gene: 6. Germline CDR1 is SGHRS and CDR2 is YFSETQ. This CDR3 is 15 amino acids long. For the CDR3, the DNA is TGCGCCAGCAGCTTAAGGACTAGCGGCGTTAATGAGCAGTTCTTC. Protein product: CASSLRTSGVNEQFF.

The chain is built from TRBV15 and TRBJ2-7; TRBD2 matches at 7 bases. The length of the CDR3 is 19 residues. Trimming at V came to 0 bases and at J to 1 base, leaving 15 bases not matched to a gene. Germline values: CDR1 LNHNV, CDR2 YYDKDF (reference sequence). The CDR3, as DNA: TGTGCCACCAGCAGAGATTTTTTTTTGGCGGGGGAGGTGTCCTACGAGCAGTACTTC. Encoded protein: CATSRDFFLAGEVSYEQYF.

The chain is built from TRBV2 and TRBJ2-1; D not resolved. This CDR3 region has 14 residues. The V gene lost 6 bases and the J gene lost 9 bases, with 18 bases spanning the gap. CDR1 is SNHLY, CDR2 FYNNEI, per germline. In DNA form, the CDR3 reads TGTGCCAGCAGACTGGCTCCTCCCACGGGTGAGCAGTTCTTC. Translating it yields CASRLAPPTGEQFF.

The J gene is TRBJ2-7, the V gene TRBV6-2 or TRBV6-3; TRBD1 matches 7 bases. CDR3 length equals 13 residues. J was trimmed by 5 bases and V by 5 bases; bases with no gene match: 6. Germline CDR1 is MNHEY and CDR2 is SVGEGT. DNA for the CDR3: TGTGCCAGCAGTCGGGACAGTGGTAACGAGCAGTACTTC. This sequence encodes CASSRDSGNEQYF.

This chain uses TRBV30 with TRBJ1-2; weak D call: TRBD1 (6 bases). V was pared by 3 bases and J by 3 bases, with 17 bases between. Per germline, CDR1 GTSNPN and CDR2 SVGIG (reference sequence). The CDR3 totals 15 residues. The DNA of the CDR3 is TGTGCCTGGAGGACTTTAGGACAGCAACACTATGGCTACACCTTC. This sequence encodes CAWRTLGQQHYGYTF.

V and J are TRBV10-2 and TRBJ2-7; tentatively, D is TRBD1 (5 bases). The CDR3 is 15 residues long. Germline values: CDR1 WSHSY, CDR2 SAAADI. Deletions cut 0 bases from V and 0 bases from J, with 9 bases between. DNA for the CDR3: TGCGCCAGCAGTGAGTCCTCGACAGTCTCCTACGAGCAGTACTTC. This codes for CASSESSTVSYEQYF.

The chain recombines TRBV9 with TRBJ2-7; D is perhaps TRBD1 (6 bases). The CDR3 is 16 residues long. V lost 0 bases and J lost 0, with 13 bases in between. CDR1 is SGDLS and CDR2 is YYNGEE in the germline V gene. The CDR3, as DNA: TGTGCCAGCAGCGTAGGGGGACACCCGAACTCCTACGAGCAGTACTTC. Its protein is CASSVGGHPNSYEQYF.

This chain uses TRBV19 with TRBJ2-7; 7 positions agree with TRBD1. In germline, CDR1 is LNHDA, CDR2 SQIVND (reference sequence). This CDR3 region has 14 residues. The J segment lost 4 bases and the V segment lost 5 bases, leaving 8 bases of the junction unmatched. In DNA form, the CDR3 reads TGTGCCAGTAGTGAAGGGGGCGCCCATTACGAGCAGTACTTC. Encoded protein: CASSEGGAHYEQYF.

The rearrangement uses TRBV12-5 and TRBJ1-1; D perhaps matches TRBD1 (6 bases). Deletions cut 6 bases from V and 1 base from J, with 15 bases between. Germline loops: CDR1 LGHNT, CDR2 FRNRAP. This CDR3 region has 15 residues. The CDR3 region has the DNA TGTGCTAGTGGAATTGTTGGGGGCTGGAACACTGAAGCTTTCTTT. Amino acids: CASGIVGGWNTEAFF.

The V gene is TRBV7-3, the J gene TRBJ1-5, with 8 bases lining up with TRBD1. Germline V gene data show CDR1 as SGHTA and CDR2 as FQGTGA. There are 15 residues in the CDR3. The V gene end was trimmed by 5 bases and the J gene end by 6 bases; junction bases not matched to a gene: 9. CDR3 protein: CASSAKDRAFQPQHF. The CDR3 DNA follows: TGTGCCAGCAGCGCAAAGGACAGGGCTTTTCAGCCCCAGCATTTT.

The chain uses TRBV11-2 and TRBJ2-6; 8 nucleotides line up with TRBD1. CDR3 length: 17 amino acids. The V gene end was trimmed by 6 bases and the J gene end by 0 bases; junction bases not matched to a gene: 7. Germline CDR1 is SGHAT and CDR2 is FQNNGV. CDR3 in DNA: TGTGCCAGCAGAAGACCGGGACAGGACTCTGGGGCCAACGTCCTGACTTTC. Translated: CASRRPGQDSGANVLTF.

This clone was detected only once. The chain uses TRBV3-1 (or the pseudogene TRBV3-2) and TRBJ1-6, with a weak D call TRBD1 (5 bases). This CDR3 has 13 amino acids. V lost 1 base to trimming and J lost 15 bases, with 13 bases between them. CDR1 and CDR2 from the germline V gene are LGHDT and YNNKEL (reference sequence). The CDR3 bases are TGTGCCAGCAGCCAAGTAGTTCAGGGAGGCCTCCACTTT. Translated: CASSQVVQGGLHF.

This chain connects TRBV5-1 to TRBJ1-3; unclear D gene. The CDR3 covers 15 residues. V lost 4 bases, J lost 0 bases, and 11 bases lay in between. Germline lookup yields CDR1 SGHRS and CDR2 YFSETQ. For the CDR3, the DNA is TGCGCCAGCAGCCCCCTATTGAGCTCTGGAAACACCATATATTTT. It yields the protein CASSPLLSSGNTIYF.

V and J are TRBV6-2 or TRBV6-3 and TRBJ2-2; 9 nucleotides match TRBD2. Germline trimming cut 5 bases from V and 6 bases from J; bases unmatched to any gene: 7. The CDR3 length is 15 residues. The germline V gene encodes CDR1 MNHEY and CDR2 SVGEGT. As DNA, the CDR3 is TGTGCCAGCAGTCCAGCTCTAGCGGGGTCCGGGGAGCTGTTTTTT. It specifies CASSPALAGSGELFF.

Only one count was recorded for this clone. This chain uses TRBV30 with TRBJ1-5; 7 bases are shared with TRBD1. CDR1 is GTSNPN and CDR2 is SVGIG in the germline V gene (reference sequence). The CDR3 is made up of 15 amino acids. With 0 bases clipped from V and 2 bases from J, the junction kept 4 bases outside the gene matches. The DNA for the CDR3 is TGTGCCTGGAGTGTAGGGGGCGGGGGCAATCAGCCCCAGCATTTT. It specifies CAWSVGGGGNQPQHF. Complete variable domain (other parts from reference TRBV30 and TRBJ1-5): SQTIHQWPATLVQPVGSPLSLECTVEGTSNPNLYWYRQAAGRGLQLLFYSVGIGQISSEVPQNLSASRPQDRQFILSSKKLLLSDSGFYLCAWSVGGGGNQPQHFGDGTRLSIL.

The genes are TRBV5-8 and TRBJ2-7; 9 nucleotides match TRBD1. Germline assignment: CDR1 SGHTS and CDR2 YDEGEE. CDR3 length equals 16 residues. The junction had 13 bases not matched to a gene; V was cut back by 2 bases and J by 7 bases. The CDR3 sequence: CASSFLPQGTGYEQYF. The CDR3 DNA reads TGTGCCAGCAGCTTTCTGCCCCAAGGGACAGGGTATGAGCAGTACTTC.

The CDR3 sequence: CASSRGLAGMGGANVLTF. For the CDR3, the DNA is TGCGCCAGCAGTCGAGGACTAGCGGGGATGGGTGGGGCCAACGTCCTGACTTTC. The V and J genes are TRBV4-3 and TRBJ2-6, with TRBD2 matching over 12 bases. The CDR3 has 18 residues. The trim removed 6 bases at V and 3 bases at J, leaving 9 bases unmatched. Germline V gene lookup returns CDR1 LGHNA and CDR2 YSLEER.